This T cell receptor beta chain emerged from a study of T cell responses to AZD1222 COVID-19 vaccine. Sequencing was performed with immunoSEQ multiplex PCR; in TCRdb, only in-frame clones are kept and a portion is missing. The sample consists of 120,000 or so clones, 70% to 90% of them appearing once. CDR3 length: 14 residues. Between the trimmed V and J ends, which lost 1 base and 5 bases, there was a span of 8 bases. CDR1 LNHNV and CDR2 YYDKDF come from the germline V gene (reference sequence). The clonotype comes from an adult in good health. The V gene is TRBV15, the J gene TRBJ2-2, with D uncertain. The sample in question was peripheral blood, obtained on day 0 of AZD1222 vaccination. CDR3 nucleotide sequence: TGTGCCACCAGCAGAGGAGGTCAAACCGGGGAGCTGTTTTTT. This codes for CATSRGGQTGELFF.